A selection of T cell receptor beta chains follows, all from one sample in a study of cytomegalovirus exposure and HLA in healthy donors. Only in-frame clones appear in the TCRdb table, and some are missing; sequencing was by immunoSEQ multiplex PCR. The repertoire has around 150,000 clones, about 77% of them found once; the top ten carry roughly 7.3%. The sequenced material came from PBMCs. Receptors were obtained from a male donor in good health and CMV-seropositive. CDR3s include the opening cysteine and the closing phenylalanine or tryptophan. A D gene is named only where the DNA matches it firmly. Some rows mark clone size as missing; the rest say once, few, many or name a class of expanded clone.

v_call	d_call	cdr3_length	clone_size	j_call	cdr3_aa	cdr3_nt
TRBV9	.	15	.	TRBJ2-3	CASSDPRQGTDTQYF	TGTGCCAGCAGCGACCCCCGCCAGGGCACAGATACGCAGTATTTT
TRBV7-9	TRBD1	14	.	TRBJ2-2	CASSPTGDGGELFF	TGTGCCAGCAGCCCTACAGGGGATGGCGGGGAGCTGTTTTTT
TRBV18	.	13	once	TRBJ1-3	CASSPPPPGTIYF	TGTGCCAGCTCACCACCCCCTCCCGGCACCATATATTTT
TRBV2	.	11	.	TRBJ2-2	CASSRAGELFF	TGTGCCAGCAGTCGGGCCGGGGAGCTGTTTTTT
TRBV7-9	.	14	.	TRBJ1-1	CATTQGGGNTEAFF	TGTGCCACCACCCAAGGGGGGGGAAACACTGAAGCTTTCTTT
TRBV10-3	TRBD2	12	.	TRBJ2-3	CAIGTNTDTQYF	TGTGCCATCGGGACTAACACAGATACGCAGTATTTT
TRBV5-1	.	14	.	TRBJ1-2	CASSLGERYYGYTF	TGCGCCAGCAGTTTGGGTGAGAGGTACTATGGCTACACCTTC
TRBV19	.	14	.	TRBJ2-7	CASIPRTTASEQYF	TGTGCCAGTATCCCCAGGACAACGGCCTCCGAGCAGTACTTC
TRBV19	TRBD2	13	.	TRBJ2-5	CASAGGPAETQYF	TGTGCCAGCGCGGGGGGGCCGGCAGAGACCCAGTACTTC
TRBV5-1	TRBD2	14	.	TRBJ2-3	CASSAGTSGGTQYF	TGCGCCAGCAGCGCGGGGACTAGCGGGGGTACGCAGTATTTT
TRBV7-6	.	15	few	TRBJ1-1	CASSPSRGGDTEAFF	TGTGCCAGCAGCCCTTCTCGGGGGGGGGACACTGAAGCTTTCTTT
TRBV6-5	.	15	once	TRBJ2-2	CASSYPGGGAGELFF	TGTGCCAGCAGTTACCCCGGAGGAGGCGCCGGGGAGCTGTTTTTT
TRBV6-5	TRBD1	15	.	TRBJ1-1	CASRPQGAGNTEAFF	TGTGCCAGCAGGCCACAGGGGGCGGGGAACACTGAAGCTTTCTTT
TRBV9	TRBD1	16	few	TRBJ2-7	CASSPQRGQGVYEQYF	TGTGCCAGCAGCCCCCAACGAGGACAGGGGGTCTACGAGCAGTACTTC
TRBV27	TRBD1	15	.	TRBJ1-1	CASSFGTGGVSQAFF	TGTGCCAGCAGTTTCGGGACAGGGGGGGTTAGTCAAGCTTTCTTT
TRBV5-4	TRBD2	15	.	TRBJ2-5	CASSFSGGVGETQYF	TGTGCCAGCAGCTTTAGCGGGGGGGTGGGAGAGACCCAGTACTTC
TRBV5-1	.	14	few	TRBJ1-4	CASSPGHVNEKLFF	TGCGCCAGCAGCCCCGGACACGTTAATGAAAAACTGTTTTTT
TRBV6-1	TRBD1	15	once	TRBJ1-2	CASSQETGTNYGYTF	TGTGCCAGCAGTCAAGAGACAGGGACTAACTATGGCTACACCTTC
TRBV5-6	.	14	.	TRBJ2-3	CASSPEARTDTQYF	TGTGCCAGCAGCCCGGAGGCGAGGACAGATACGCAGTATTTT
TRBV11-3	.	14	.	TRBJ2-3	CASSPDRLGDTQYF	TGTGCCAGCAGCCCAGACAGGCTGGGAGATACGCAGTATTTT
TRBV9	TRBD1	15	.	TRBJ1-2	CASNHGGQPRGGYTF	TGTGCCAGCAACCATGGGGGACAGCCCCGAGGGGGCTACACCTTC
TRBV13	.	13	.	TRBJ2-7	CASSYGTTYEQYF	TGTGCCAGCAGCTACGGGACAACATACGAGCAGTACTTC
TRBV30	TRBD1	14	.	TRBJ2-7	CAWSVSRGQPEQYF	TGTGCCTGGAGTGTAAGCAGGGGGCAACCCGAGCAGTACTTC
TRBV13	TRBD2	12	.	TRBJ2-3	CASSAGADTQYF	TGTGCCAGCAGCGCGGGGGCAGATACGCAGTATTTT
TRBV30	.	12	.	TRBJ1-2	CASTGHLYGYTF	TGTGCCTCGACGGGACACTTGTATGGCTACACCTTC
TRBV30	.	13	.	TRBJ1-1	CAWSADGGTEAFF	TGTGCCTGGAGCGCAGATGGTGGCACTGAAGCTTTCTTT
TRBV2	.	13	.	TRBJ2-5	CATNQGGWETQYF	TGTGCCACCAACCAGGGGGGTTGGGAGACCCAGTACTTC
TRBV7-6	.	13	.	TRBJ1-1	CASSYSMNTEAFF	TGTGCCAGCAGCTATTCAATGAACACTGAAGCTTTCTTT
TRBV5-8	.	17	.	TRBJ2-2	CASSLAGYGGNTGELFF	TGTGCCAGCAGCTTGGCCGGTTACGGGGGGAACACCGGGGAGCTGTTTTTT
TRBV27	.	19	.	TRBJ2-6	CASSLSGDRMVSGANVLTF	TGTGCCAGCAGTTTATCGGGCGACAGGATGGTCTCTGGGGCCAACGTCCTGACTTTC
TRBV29-1	TRBD1	15	.	TRBJ2-1	CSVDPGQSSYNEQFF	TGCAGCGTTGATCCGGGACAGAGCTCCTACAATGAGCAGTTCTTC
TRBV19	TRBD1	13	.	TRBJ2-7	CASSNQGAEVQYF	TGTGCCAGTAGTAATCAGGGGGCGGAGGTGCAGTACTTC
TRBV5-8	.	15	.	TRBJ2-5	CASSFEVSDQETQYF	TGTGCCAGCAGCTTTGAGGTGTCGGACCAAGAGACCCAGTACTTC
TRBV11-3	.	16	.	TRBJ2-5	CASSPLGGGGSETQYF	TGTGCCAGCAGCCCTCTGGGGGGCGGGGGCTCAGAGACCCAGTACTTC
TRBV27	TRBD1	14	.	TRBJ2-5	CASTRQGAGETQYF	TGTGCCAGCACGCGACAGGGGGCCGGAGAGACCCAGTACTTC
TRBV4-3	.	14	.	TRBJ1-2	CASSQVVRVPGYTF	TGCGCCAGCAGCCAAGTTGTCCGAGTCCCTGGCTACACCTTC
TRBV5-4	TRBD1	14	.	TRBJ2-1	CASSPWQGANEQFF	TGTGCCAGCAGCCCTTGGCAGGGGGCGAATGAGCAGTTCTTC
TRBV18	TRBD2	14	.	TRBJ2-7	CASSPSGGLGEQYF	TGTGCCAGCTCGCCTAGCGGGGGACTGGGCGAGCAGTACTTC
TRBV7-2	.	15	.	TRBJ2-1	CASSLEGTEDNEQFF	TGTGCCAGCAGCTTAGAGGGGACTGAAGACAATGAGCAGTTCTTC
TRBV5-1	TRBD1	15	.	TRBJ2-3	CASRLGQGQVDTQYF	TGCGCCAGCAGGCTTGGACAGGGTCAGGTAGATACGCAGTATTTT
TRBV7-6	TRBD1	16	few	TRBJ1-1	CASSLGDRVASTEAFF	TGTGCCAGCAGCTTAGGGGACAGGGTGGCGAGCACTGAAGCTTTCTTT
TRBV5-6	TRBD1	12	.	TRBJ1-1	CASRNRGPEAFF	TGTGCCAGCAGAAACAGGGGCCCTGAAGCTTTCTTT
TRBV20-1	TRBD2	11	.	TRBJ2-1	CSAGGSAAQFF	TGCAGTGCGGGGGGGTCCGCTGCTCAGTTCTTC
TRBV11-2	TRBD1	13	few	TRBJ1-2	CASSSDRGGGYTF	TGTGCCAGCAGCTCTGACAGGGGAGGTGGCTACACCTTC
TRBV18	TRBD1	15	.	TRBJ1-1	CASSPPAQGRTEAFF	TGTGCCAGCTCACCACCGGCACAGGGGAGGACTGAAGCTTTCTTT
TRBV5-6	.	13	.	TRBJ2-7	CASSGGTMYEQYF	TGTGCCAGCAGCGGAGGGACCATGTACGAGCAGTACTTC
TRBV11-2	TRBD1	15	.	TRBJ2-7	CASSPDRGPTYEQYF	TGTGCCAGCAGCCCCGACAGGGGGCCCACCTACGAGCAGTACTTC
TRBV27	TRBD2	18	.	TRBJ2-3	CASSLGLAGGPAIDTQYF	TGTGCCAGCAGTCTTGGACTAGCGGGGGGGCCGGCCATAGATACGCAGTATTTT
TRBV6-5	TRBD2	14	few	TRBJ2-2	CASSELADTGELFF	TGTGCCAGCAGTGAACTAGCGGACACCGGGGAGCTGTTTTTT
TRBV30	.	13	.	TRBJ1-2	CAWSVGANYGYTF	TGTGCCTGGAGTGTGGGAGCTAACTATGGCTACACCTTC
TRBV4-3	.	15	.	TRBJ1-3	CASSPAVGPGNTIYF	TGCGCCAGCAGCCCAGCGGTAGGGCCTGGAAACACCATATATTTT
TRBV7-9	.	14	.	TRBJ2-5	CASSSRGQQETQYF	TGTGCCAGCAGCTCCCGCGGTCAGCAAGAGACCCAGTACTTC
TRBV5-1	TRBD1	15	few	TRBJ2-7	CASSGQGQGVDEQYF	TGCGCCAGCAGCGGCCAGGGACAGGGTGTCGACGAGCAGTACTTC
TRBV14	.	12	once	TRBJ1-1	CASSQDRVRAFF	TGTGCCAGCAGCCAAGACCGGGTTCGGGCTTTCTTT